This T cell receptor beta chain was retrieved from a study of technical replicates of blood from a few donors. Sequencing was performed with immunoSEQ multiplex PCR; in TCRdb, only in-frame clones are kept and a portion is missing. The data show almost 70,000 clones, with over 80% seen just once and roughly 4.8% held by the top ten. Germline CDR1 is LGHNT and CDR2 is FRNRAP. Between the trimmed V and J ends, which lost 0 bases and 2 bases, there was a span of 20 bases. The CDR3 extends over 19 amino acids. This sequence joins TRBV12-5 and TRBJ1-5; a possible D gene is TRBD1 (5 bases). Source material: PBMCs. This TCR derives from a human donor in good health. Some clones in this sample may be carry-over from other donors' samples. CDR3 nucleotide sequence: TGTGCTAGTGGTTTGGTCCTAGGGACTCAGTTACTCCGCAATCAGCCCCAGCATTTT. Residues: CASGLVLGTQLLRNQPQHF.